Listed here are 12 T cell receptor beta chains from one sample, sequenced in a study of type 1 regulatory T cells. Study observations and caveats: Tr1 cells had a more restricted TCR repertoire than non-Tr1 cells.

Their antigens remain unidentified. TCRdb itself ran the reads through MiXCR, one entry per CDR3 protein. The data show tens of thousands of distinct CDR3 sequences, under 25% seen once. Sequencing used cultured type 1 regulatory T (Tr1) cells, either the whole culture or a sorted fraction (not recorded which). These receptors were taken from a human donor in good health.

V gene TRBV3-1 combines with J gene TRBJ1-1; D not certain. V was clipped by 4 bases and J by 5 bases, with 11 bases between them. The CDR3 runs 13 residues. Germline CDR1 is LGHDT and CDR2 is YNNKEL (reference sequence). CDR3 amino acids: CASSLQTGTEAFF. CDR3 DNA sequence: TGTGCCAGCAGCCTTCAGACGGGTACTGAAGCTTTCTTT.

This clonotype has only a few counts. The gene calls are TRBV5-1 and TRBJ2-5, with TRBD2 identical over 8 bases. Germline CDR1 and CDR2: SGHRS and YFSETQ. With 2 bases clipped from V and 5 bases from J, the junction kept 8 bases outside the gene matches. CDR3 length: 15 residues. Here the CDR3 reads CASSLPGGPGETQYF. The DNA for the CDR3 is TGCGCCAGCAGCTTACCGGGAGGGCCAGGGGAGACCCAGTACTTC.

The chain joins TRBV5-1 to TRBJ2-2, with D maybe TRBD2 (6 bases). The CDR3 totals 16 residues. Trimming stripped 4 bases from V and 0 bases from J, with 13 bases between. From germline, CDR1 is SGHRS and CDR2 YFSETQ. The CDR3 reads CASSLLLAANTGELFF. CDR3 nucleotides: TGCGCCAGCAGCCTCTTACTAGCTGCGAACACCGGGGAGCTGTTTTTT.

The chain has TRBV5-1 and TRBJ2-3; 7 positions match TRBD2. Trimming took 7 bases from V and 2 from J; bases not matched to a gene: 4. In germline, CDR1 is SGHRS, CDR2 YFSETQ. CDR3 length equals 13 residues. The CDR3 region is CASLSGYTDTQYF. The CDR3 DNA sequence: TGCGCCAGCCTTAGCGGGTACACAGATACGCAGTATTTT.

This clonotype appeared a few times. The V call is TRBV5-1, the J call TRBJ1-1; the D is unclear. CDR3 length: 13 amino acids. Germline V gives CDR1 SGHRS, CDR2 YFSETQ. The ends were cut back, 3 bases at V and 3 bases at J, with 9 bases in the middle. The CDR3 here is CASSSGRYTEAFF. In DNA, the CDR3 is TGCGCCAGCAGCTCGGGCCGTTACACTGAAGCTTTCTTT.

Details on this clonotype: Possible read error: a much larger clone is one base away. This sequence joins TRBV18 and TRBJ1-1; 7 nucleotides agree with TRBD1. CDR1 KGHSH and CDR2 LQKENI come from the germline V gene. This CDR3 spans 13 amino acids. V dropped 4 bases and J dropped 1; count of bases not matched to a gene: 0. In DNA form, the CDR3 reads TGTGCCAGCTCACGACAGGGGAACACTGAAGCTTTCTTT. Amino acids: CASSRQGNTEAFF.

V and J are TRBV9 and TRBJ2-5; D is unresolved. The CDR3 totals 14 residues. Germline assignment: CDR1 SGDLS and CDR2 YYNGEE. Trimming took 0 bases from V and 5 from J, leaving 11 bases between them. The CDR3 DNA reads TGTGCCAGCAGCGTAGGAGGAACAGATGAGACCCAGTACTTC. Protein: CASSVGGTDETQYF.

This clonotype was seen a handful of times. The chain couples TRBV3-2 to TRBJ2-5; the listed D gene, TRBD2, was not tested against the DNA. TRBV3-2 is given as a pseudogene. This CDR3 has 16 residues. The CDR3 here is CASSFRPSRSQETQYF. The CDR3 nucleotides read TGTGCCAGCAGCTTCCGACCTAGCAGGTCACAAGAGACCCAGTACTTC.

V is TRBV18 and J is TRBJ2-3; D perhaps matches TRBD2 (5 bases). CDR3 length equals 16 residues. The germline V gene has CDR1 KGHSH and CDR2 LQKENI. Trimming cost V 3 bases and J 0 bases, with 13 bases left between them. CDR3 nucleotides: TGTGCCAGCTCACCTCGGCCAGCGGCTAGCACAGATACGCAGTATTTT. This codes for CASSPRPAASTDTQYF.

V usage is TRBV5-1 and J usage is TRBJ2-5, with 7 bases matching TRBD2. Trimming removed 2 bases from V and 7 bases from J; junction bases left unmatched: 11. The CDR3 loop spans 15 amino acids. The V gene's germline CDR1 is SGHRS and CDR2 YFSETQ. DNA of the CDR3: TGCGCCAGCAGCTTTCACCAGCGGGACGCAAGGACCCAGTACTTC. Translation gives CASSFHQRDARTQYF.

This clonotype was counted between two and nine times. The rearrangement joins TRBV5-6 to TRBJ1-1; 7 nucleotides align to TRBD1. The junction had 6 bases not matched to a gene; V was cut back by 3 bases and J by 4 bases. Looked up from germline, CDR1 is SGHDT and CDR2 is YYEEEE. The CDR3 length is 14 residues. The CDR3 region is CASSWARGSTEAFF. CDR3 nucleotide sequence: TGTGCCAGCAGCTGGGCCAGGGGGTCCACTGAAGCTTTCTTT.

This clonotype was counted only a few times. The rearrangement uses TRBV5-1 and TRBJ2-2; D is unclear. Trimming removed 5 bases at V and 3 bases at J, with 5 bases between. The CDR3 is made up of 12 amino acids. The germline V gene encodes CDR1 SGHRS and CDR2 YFSETQ. The CDR3 is CASRGYTGELFF. Here the CDR3 DNA reads TGCGCCAGCAGGGGGTACACCGGGGAGCTGTTTTTT.